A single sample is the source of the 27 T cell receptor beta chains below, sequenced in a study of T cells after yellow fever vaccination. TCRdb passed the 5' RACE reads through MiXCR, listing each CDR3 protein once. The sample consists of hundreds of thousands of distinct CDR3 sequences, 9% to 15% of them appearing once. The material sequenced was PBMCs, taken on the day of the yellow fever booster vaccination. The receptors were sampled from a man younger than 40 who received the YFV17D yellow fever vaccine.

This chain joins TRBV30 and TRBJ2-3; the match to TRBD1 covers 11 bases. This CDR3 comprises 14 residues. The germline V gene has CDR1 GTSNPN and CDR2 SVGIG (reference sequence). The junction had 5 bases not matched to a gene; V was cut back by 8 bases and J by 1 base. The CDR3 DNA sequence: TGTGCCCAGAGGACAGGGGGCGGCACAGATACGCAGTATTTT. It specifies CAQRTGGGTDTQYF.

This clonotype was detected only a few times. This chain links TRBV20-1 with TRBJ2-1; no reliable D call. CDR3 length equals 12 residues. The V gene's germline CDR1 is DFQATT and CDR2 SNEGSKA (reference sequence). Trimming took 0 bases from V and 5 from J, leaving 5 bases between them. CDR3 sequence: CSARDLNNEQFF. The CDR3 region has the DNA TGCAGTGCTAGAGATCTGAACAATGAGCAGTTCTTC.

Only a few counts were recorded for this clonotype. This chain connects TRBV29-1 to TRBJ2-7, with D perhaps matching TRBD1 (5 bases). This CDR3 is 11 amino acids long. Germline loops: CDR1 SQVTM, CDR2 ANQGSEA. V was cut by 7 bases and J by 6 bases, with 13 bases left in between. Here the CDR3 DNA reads TGCAGCGCCGCAGGACATCTCGAGCAGTACTTC. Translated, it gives CSAAGHLEQYF.

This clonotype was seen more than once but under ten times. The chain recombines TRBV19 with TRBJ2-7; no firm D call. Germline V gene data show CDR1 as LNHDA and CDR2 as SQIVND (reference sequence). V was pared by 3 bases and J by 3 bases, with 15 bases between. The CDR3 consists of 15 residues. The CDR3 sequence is CASSMVTDSRYEQYF. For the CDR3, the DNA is TGTGCCAGTAGTATGGTCACGGATTCCCGCTACGAGCAGTACTTC.

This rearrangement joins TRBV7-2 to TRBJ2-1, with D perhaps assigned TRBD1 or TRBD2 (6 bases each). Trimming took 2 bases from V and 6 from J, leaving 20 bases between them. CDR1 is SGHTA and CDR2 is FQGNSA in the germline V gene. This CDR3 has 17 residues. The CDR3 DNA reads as TGTGCCAGCAGCTTATCACCCCCGAGAGGGGGAGGCAATGAGCAGTTCTTC. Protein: CASSLSPPRGGGNEQFF.

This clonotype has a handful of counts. The CDR3 sequence is CASSQKRTGTHNEQFF. The CDR3 nucleotides read TGTGCCAGCAGCCAAAAACGCACAGGCACCCACAATGAGCAGTTCTTC. The chain carries TRBV3-1 and TRBJ2-1, with D possibly being TRBD1 (5 bases). The CDR3 sequence is 16 residues long. V gave up 2 bases and J gave up 5 bases, with 16 bases separating them. Germline values: CDR1 LGHDT, CDR2 YNNKEL (reference sequence).

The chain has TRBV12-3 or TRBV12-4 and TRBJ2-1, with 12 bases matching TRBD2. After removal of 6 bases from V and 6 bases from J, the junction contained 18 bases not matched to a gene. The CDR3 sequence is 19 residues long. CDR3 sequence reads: CASSIRASGRASISNEQFF. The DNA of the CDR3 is TGTGCCAGCAGCATACGGGCTAGCGGGAGGGCCTCCATTTCCAATGAGCAGTTCTTC.

CDR3 amino acids: CASSHPSLGGYEQYF. The DNA of the CDR3 is TGTGCCAGCAGCCACCCTTCCTTGGGAGGGTACGAGCAGTACTTC. This chain links TRBV3-1 with TRBJ2-7, with 7 bases identical to TRBD2. The germline V gene encodes CDR1 LGHDT and CDR2 YNNKEL (reference sequence). V gave up 3 bases and J gave up 4 bases; unmatched junction bases: 9. The CDR3 extends over 15 amino acids.

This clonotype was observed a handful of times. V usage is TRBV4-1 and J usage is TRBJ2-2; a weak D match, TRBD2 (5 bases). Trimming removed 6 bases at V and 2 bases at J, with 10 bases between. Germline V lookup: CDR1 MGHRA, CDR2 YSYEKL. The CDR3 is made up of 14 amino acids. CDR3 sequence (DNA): TGCGCCAGCAGGTCCGGGATAAACACCGGGGAGCTGTTTTTT. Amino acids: CASRSGINTGELFF.

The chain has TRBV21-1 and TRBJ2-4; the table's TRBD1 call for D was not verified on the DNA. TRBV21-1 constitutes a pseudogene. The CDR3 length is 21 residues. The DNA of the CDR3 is TGTGCCAGCAGCACGTACCAAGGGTATTTGGACACACCGAAAAAAAAGAACATTCAGTACTTC. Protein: CASSTYQGYLDTPKKKNIQYF.

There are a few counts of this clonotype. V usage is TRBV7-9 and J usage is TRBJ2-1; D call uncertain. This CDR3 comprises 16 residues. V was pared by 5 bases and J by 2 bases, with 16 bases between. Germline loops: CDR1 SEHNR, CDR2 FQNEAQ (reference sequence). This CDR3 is CASSLGMWAAYNEQFF. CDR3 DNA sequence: TGTGCCAGCAGCCTAGGTATGTGGGCGGCCTACAATGAGCAGTTCTTC.

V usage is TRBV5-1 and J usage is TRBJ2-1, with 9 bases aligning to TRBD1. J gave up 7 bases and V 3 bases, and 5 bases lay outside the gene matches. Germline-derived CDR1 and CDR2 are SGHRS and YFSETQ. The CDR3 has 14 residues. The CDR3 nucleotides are TGCGCCAGCAGCTCGGGACAGGGATTGAATGAGCAGTTCTTC. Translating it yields CASSSGQGLNEQFF.

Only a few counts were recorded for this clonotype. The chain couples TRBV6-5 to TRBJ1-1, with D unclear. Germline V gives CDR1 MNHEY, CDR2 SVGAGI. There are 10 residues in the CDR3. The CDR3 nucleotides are TGTCGAGCGGGGAACACTGAAGCTTTCTTT. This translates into CRAGNTEAFF.

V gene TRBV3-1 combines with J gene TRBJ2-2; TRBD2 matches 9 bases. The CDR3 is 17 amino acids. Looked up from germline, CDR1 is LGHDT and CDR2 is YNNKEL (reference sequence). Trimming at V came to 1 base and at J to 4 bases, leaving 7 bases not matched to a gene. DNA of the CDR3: TGTGCCAGCAGCCAAGGATGGCGGGAGGGTAGCACCGGGGAGCTGTTTTTT. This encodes CASSQGWREGSTGELFF.

This CDR3 reads CASNPGGGTQYF. As DNA, the CDR3 is TGTGCCAGCAACCCAGGGGGCGGGACCCAGTACTTC. V usage is TRBV7-2 and J usage is TRBJ2-5; the match to TRBD1 covers 8 bases. Germline-derived CDR1 and CDR2 are SGHTA and FQGNSA. Trimming removed 7 bases from V and 7 bases from J; junction bases left unmatched: 5. The CDR3 covers 12 residues.

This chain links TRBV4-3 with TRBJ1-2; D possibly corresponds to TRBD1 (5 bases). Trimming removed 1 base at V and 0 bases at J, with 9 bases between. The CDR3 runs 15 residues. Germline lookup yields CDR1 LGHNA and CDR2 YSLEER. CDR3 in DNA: TGCGCCAGCAGCCAAGGATCGACAGCTAACTATGGCTACACCTTC. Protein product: CASSQGSTANYGYTF.

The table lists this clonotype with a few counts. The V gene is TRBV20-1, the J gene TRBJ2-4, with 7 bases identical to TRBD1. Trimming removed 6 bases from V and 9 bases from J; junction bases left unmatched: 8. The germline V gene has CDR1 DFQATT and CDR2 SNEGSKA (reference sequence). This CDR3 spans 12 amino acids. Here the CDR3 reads CSAKTGSSIQYF. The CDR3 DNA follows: TGCAGTGCGAAGACAGGGTCGAGCATTCAGTACTTC.

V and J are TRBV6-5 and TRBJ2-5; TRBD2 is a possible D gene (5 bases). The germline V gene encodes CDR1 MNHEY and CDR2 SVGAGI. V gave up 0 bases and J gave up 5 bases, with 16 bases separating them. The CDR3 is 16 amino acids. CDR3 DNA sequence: TGTGCCAGCAGTTACTCGTCCGGGGAGTCGGGCGAGACCCAGTACTTC. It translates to CASSYSSGESGETQYF.

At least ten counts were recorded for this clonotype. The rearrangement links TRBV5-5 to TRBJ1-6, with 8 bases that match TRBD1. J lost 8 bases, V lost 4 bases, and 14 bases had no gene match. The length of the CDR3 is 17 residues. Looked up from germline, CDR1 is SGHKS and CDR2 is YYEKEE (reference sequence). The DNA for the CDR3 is TGTGCCAGCAGCCAGGAGGGGACGGACAGGGTCGATTCACCCCTCCACTTT. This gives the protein CASSQEGTDRVDSPLHF.

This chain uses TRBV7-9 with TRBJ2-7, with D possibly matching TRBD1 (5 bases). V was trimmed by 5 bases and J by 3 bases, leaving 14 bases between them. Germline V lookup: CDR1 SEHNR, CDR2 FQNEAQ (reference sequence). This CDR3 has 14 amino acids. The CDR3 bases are TGTGCCAGCAGCCCGGTTGACAGTAACTACGAGCAGTACTTC. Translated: CASSPVDSNYEQYF.

The CDR3 sequence: CSVGPAASYEQYF. CDR3 nucleotides: TGCAGCGTTGGCCCGGCAGCTTCCTACGAGCAGTACTTC. The genes are TRBV29-1 and TRBJ2-7, with D unclear. Germline CDR1 SQVTM, CDR2 ANQGSEA. Deletions cut 4 bases from V and 1 base from J, with 11 bases between. This CDR3 region has 13 residues.

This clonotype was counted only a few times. CDR3 region: CASSFPGDLYEQYF. The CDR3 DNA reads TGCGCCAGCAGCTTCCCAGGGGACCTCTACGAGCAGTACTTC. The chain uses TRBV5-1 and TRBJ2-7; D possibly corresponds to TRBD1 (6 bases). CDR1 is SGHRS, CDR2 YFSETQ, per germline. The CDR3 is 14 amino acids. The germline V and J ends were trimmed by 2 bases and 3 bases, with 12 bases remaining between them.

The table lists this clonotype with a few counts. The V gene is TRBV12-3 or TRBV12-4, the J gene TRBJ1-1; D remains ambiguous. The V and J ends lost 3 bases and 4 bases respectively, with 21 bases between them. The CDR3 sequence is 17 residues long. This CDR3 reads CASSFAPPAVLATEAFF. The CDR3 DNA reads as TGTGCCAGCAGTTTTGCACCTCCAGCTGTATTGGCCACTGAAGCTTTCTTT.

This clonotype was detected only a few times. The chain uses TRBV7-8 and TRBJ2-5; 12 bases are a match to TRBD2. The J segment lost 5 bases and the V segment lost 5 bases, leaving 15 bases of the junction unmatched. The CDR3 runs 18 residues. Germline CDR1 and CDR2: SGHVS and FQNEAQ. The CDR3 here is CASSLGLSASGRGETQYF. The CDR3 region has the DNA TGTGCCAGCAGCCTAGGACTATCGGCTAGCGGGAGGGGGGAGACCCAGTACTTC.

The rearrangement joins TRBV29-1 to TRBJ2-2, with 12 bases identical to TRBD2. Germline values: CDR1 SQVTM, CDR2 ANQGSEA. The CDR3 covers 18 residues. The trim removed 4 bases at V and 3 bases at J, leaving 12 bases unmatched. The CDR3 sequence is CSVGLTSGRVGDTGELFF. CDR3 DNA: TGCAGCGTTGGACTGACTAGCGGGAGAGTGGGGGACACCGGGGAGCTGTTTTTT.

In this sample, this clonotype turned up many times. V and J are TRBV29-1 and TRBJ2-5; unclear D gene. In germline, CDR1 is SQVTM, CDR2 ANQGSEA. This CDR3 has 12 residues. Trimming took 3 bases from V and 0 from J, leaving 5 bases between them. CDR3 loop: CSVDHNQETQYF. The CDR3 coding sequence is TGCAGCGTTGATCACAACCAAGAGACCCAGTACTTC. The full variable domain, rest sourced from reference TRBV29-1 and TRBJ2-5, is SAVISQKPSRDICQRGTSLTIQCQVDSQVTMMFWYRQQPGQSLTLIATANQGSEATYESGFVIDKFPISRPNLTFSTLTVSNMSPEDSSIYLCSVDHNQETQYFGPGTRLLVL.

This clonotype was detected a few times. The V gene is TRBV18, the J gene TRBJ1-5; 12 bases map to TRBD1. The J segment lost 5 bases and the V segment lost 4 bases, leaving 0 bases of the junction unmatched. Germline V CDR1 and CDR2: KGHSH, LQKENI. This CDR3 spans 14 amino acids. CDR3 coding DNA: TGTGCCAGCTCACGGGACAGGGGGCATCAGCCCCAGCATTTT. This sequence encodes CASSRDRGHQPQHF.